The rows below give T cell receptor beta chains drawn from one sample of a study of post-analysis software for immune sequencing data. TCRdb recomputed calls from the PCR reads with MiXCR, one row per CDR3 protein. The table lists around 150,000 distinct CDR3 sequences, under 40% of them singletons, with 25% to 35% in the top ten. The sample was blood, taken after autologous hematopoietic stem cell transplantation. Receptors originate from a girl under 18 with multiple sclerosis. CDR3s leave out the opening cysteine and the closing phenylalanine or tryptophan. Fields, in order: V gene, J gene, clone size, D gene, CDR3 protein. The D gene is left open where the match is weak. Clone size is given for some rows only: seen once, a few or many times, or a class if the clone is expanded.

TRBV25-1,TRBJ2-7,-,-,ASSDHGTLFSYEQY
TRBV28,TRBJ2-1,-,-,ASSFWTSQTYNEQF
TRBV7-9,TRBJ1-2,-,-,ASSLVADQGGYGYT
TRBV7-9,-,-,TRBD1,ASGDRGPYEQY
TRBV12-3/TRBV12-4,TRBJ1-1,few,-,ASSLTWDTEAF
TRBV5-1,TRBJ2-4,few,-,ASSLNGENIQY
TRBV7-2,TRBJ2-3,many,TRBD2,ASSPGLAGDTQY
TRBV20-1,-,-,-,SARGAGIITYNEQY
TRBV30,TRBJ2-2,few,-,AWRGFYTGELF
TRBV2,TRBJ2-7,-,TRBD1,ASRVGTGAYEQY
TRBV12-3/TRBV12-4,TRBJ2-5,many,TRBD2,ASSLRLAGGKETQY
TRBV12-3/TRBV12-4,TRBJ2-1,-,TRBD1,ASSRLDRGRNEQF
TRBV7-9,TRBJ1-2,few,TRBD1,ASSLEDRGSYT
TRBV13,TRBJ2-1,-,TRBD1,ASSLTRTGVLF
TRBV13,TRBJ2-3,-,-,ASSHFSLADTQY
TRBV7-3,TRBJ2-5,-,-,AGGFRKREETQY
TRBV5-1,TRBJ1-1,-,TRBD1,ASSSDRGTWNVRNTEAF
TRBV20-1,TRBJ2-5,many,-,SAPGLQETQY
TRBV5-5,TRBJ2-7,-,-,ASSPGPGVYEQY
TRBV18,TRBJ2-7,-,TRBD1,ASSRVTGGDEQY
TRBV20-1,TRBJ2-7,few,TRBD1,SARQVGTGDSYEQY
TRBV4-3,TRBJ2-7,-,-,ASSLQGTKYEQY
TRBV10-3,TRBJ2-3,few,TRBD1,AISTGQGTDTQY
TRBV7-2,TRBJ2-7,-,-,ASSLIAGDTYEQY
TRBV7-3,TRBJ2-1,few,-,ASSSSPSYNEQF
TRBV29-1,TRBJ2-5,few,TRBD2,SARPGAGQEETQY
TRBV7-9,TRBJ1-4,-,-,ASSFSGSGEKLF
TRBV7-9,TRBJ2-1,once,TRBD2,ASSLGLAGGTLF
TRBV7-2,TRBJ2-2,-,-,ASSATPGPHTGELF
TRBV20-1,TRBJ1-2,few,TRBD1,SARGDRGGYGYT
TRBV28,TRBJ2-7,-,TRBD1,ASSLQGAAYEQY
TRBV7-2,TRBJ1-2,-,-,ASSLAGGAGYT
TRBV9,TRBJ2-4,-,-,ASSVHDKNIQY
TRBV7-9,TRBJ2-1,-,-,ASSLVGSSEQF
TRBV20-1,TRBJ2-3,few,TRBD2,SARGEGLGADTQY
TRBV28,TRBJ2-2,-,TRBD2,ASSPGFRREGRNTGELF
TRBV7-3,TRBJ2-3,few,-,ASSLTRADTQY
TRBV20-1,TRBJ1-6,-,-,SARAGWGPYNSPLH
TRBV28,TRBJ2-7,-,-,ASSQGGGEQY
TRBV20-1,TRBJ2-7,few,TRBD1,SARGTGVGYEQY
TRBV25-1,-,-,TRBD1,ASRADRGGYEQY
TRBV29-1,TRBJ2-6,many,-,SVGFGLKGANVLT
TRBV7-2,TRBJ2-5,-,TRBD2,ASSLTSGRKETQY
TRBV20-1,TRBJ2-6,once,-,SARASPSGANVLT
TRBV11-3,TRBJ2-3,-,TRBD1,ASRHRGRGDTQY
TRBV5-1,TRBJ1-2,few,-,ASSLTQQGSGYT
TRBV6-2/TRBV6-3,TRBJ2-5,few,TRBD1,ASSPAGQDMYQETQY
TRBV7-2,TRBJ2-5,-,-,ASTLRGGLEKETQY